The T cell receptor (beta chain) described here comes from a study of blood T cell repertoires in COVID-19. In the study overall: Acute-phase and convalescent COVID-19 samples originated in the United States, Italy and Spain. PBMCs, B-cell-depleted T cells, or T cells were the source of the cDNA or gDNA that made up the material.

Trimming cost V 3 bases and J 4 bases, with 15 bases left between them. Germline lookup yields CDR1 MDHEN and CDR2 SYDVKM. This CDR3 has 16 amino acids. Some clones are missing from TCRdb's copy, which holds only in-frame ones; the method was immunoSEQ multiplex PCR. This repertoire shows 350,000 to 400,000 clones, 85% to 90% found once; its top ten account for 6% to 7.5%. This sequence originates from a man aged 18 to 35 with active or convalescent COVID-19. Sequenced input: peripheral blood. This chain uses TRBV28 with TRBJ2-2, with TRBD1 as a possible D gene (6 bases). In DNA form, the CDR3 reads TGTGCCAGCAGTTTCGCGGGTCAGGGGTCCACCGGGGAGCTGTTTTTT. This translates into CASSFAGQGSTGELFF. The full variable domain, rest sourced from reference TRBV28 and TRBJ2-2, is DVKVTQSSRYLVKRTGEKVFLECVQDMDHENMFWYRQDPGLGLRLIYFSYDVKMKEKGDIPEGYSVSREKKERFSLILESASTNQTSMYLCASSFAGQGSTGELFFGEGSRLTVL.